This is a list of T cell receptor beta chains from one sample in a study of blood T cells in healthy people across ages. TCRdb processed the 5' RACE reads anew with MiXCR; each CDR3 protein has one entry. The sample contains over 1,500,000 distinct CDR3 sequences, about 39% of which appear only once. Source material: blood. These receptors were collected from a human donor in good health. CDR3s include the opening cysteine and the closing phenylalanine or tryptophan.

J gene | V gene | CDR3 protein
TRBJ1-1 | TRBV18 | CASSPPDSNTEAFF
TRBJ2-1 | TRBV4-3 | CASSQDEGWGLQFF
TRBJ1-2 | TRBV4-3 | CASSPSRPENSYGYTF
TRBJ2-1 | TRBV4-2 | CASSREGLAGGHNEQFF
TRBJ2-7 | TRBV7-9 | CASSLRDLRMGEQYF
TRBJ1-2 | TRBV15 | CATSRAGTGIYGYTF
TRBJ2-1 | TRBV4-3 | CASSQGALGYNEQFF
TRBJ1-1 | TRBV12-3/TRBV12-4 | CASKRDGRAFF
TRBJ2-1 | TRBV7-2 | CASSFYGGRYNEQFF
- | TRBV5-5 | CASRLDTEQYF
TRBJ1-2 | TRBV6-5 | CASSYGGQIYTF
TRBJ1-2 | TRBV12-3/TRBV12-4 | CASSYIGGDKSIGYTF
- | TRBV25-1 | CASSDGGDEQYF